This T cell receptor (beta chain) was captured in a study of long-term antiretroviral therapy in people with HIV. Remarks on this clone: Its antigen is undetermined.

General observations from the study: HIV repertoire CDR3 lengths ranged less widely than those of controls. Those clones which expanded before ART made up the dominant part of the repertoire at all time points.

Researchers ran immunoSEQ v3.0 at survey level. Assay used: immunoSEQ multiplex PCR; TCRdb lists only in-frame clones, some missing. The sample carries tens of thousands of clones, approximately 94% recorded once. Donors each had at least one pre-ART PBMC sample and at least two post-ART ones. The junction had 4 bases not matched to a gene; V was cut back by 6 bases and J by 9 bases. The CDR3 contains 14 residues. CDR1 is MNHEY and CDR2 is SVGAGI in the germline V gene. Specimen: unsorted PBMCs, collected 9.2 years after starting antiretroviral therapy. The receptor comes from a man between 25 and 39 years old with HIV. The chain employs TRBV6-5 and TRBJ1-6, with 11 nucleotides matching TRBD1. The CDR3 spells CASRSDRGLSPLHF. For the CDR3, the DNA is TGTGCCAGCAGATCGGACAGGGGGCTTTCACCCCTCCACTTT.